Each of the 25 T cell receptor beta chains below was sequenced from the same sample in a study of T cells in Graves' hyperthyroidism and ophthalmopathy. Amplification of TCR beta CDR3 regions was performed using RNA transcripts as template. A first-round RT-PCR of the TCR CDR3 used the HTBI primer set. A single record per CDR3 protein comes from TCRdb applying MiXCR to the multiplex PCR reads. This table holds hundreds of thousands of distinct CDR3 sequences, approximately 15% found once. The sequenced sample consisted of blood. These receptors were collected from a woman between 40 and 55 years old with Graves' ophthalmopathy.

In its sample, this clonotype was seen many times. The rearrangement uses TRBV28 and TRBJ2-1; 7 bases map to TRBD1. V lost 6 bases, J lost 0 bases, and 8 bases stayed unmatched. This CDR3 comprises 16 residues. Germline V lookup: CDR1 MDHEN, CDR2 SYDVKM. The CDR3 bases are TGTGCCAGCAGCGGAGGACAGGCGAGCTCCTACAATGAGCAGTTCTTC. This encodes CASSGGQASSYNEQFF.

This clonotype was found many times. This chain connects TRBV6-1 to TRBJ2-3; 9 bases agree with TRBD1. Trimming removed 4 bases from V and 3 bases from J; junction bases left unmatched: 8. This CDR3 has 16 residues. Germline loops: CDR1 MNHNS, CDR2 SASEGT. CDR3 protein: CASSGDRGFRTDTQYF. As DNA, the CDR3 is TGTGCCAGCAGTGGCGACAGGGGGTTTAGAACAGATACGCAGTATTTT.

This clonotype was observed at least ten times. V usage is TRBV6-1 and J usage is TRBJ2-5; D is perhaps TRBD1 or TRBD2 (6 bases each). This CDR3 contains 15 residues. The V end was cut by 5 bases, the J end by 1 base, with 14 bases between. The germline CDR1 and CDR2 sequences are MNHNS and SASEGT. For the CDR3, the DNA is TGTGCCAGCAGTCGCGATTGGGGGGCCCAAGAGACCCAGTACTTC. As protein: CASSRDWGAQETQYF.

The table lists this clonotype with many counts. CDR3: CASNQYYEQYF. Written as DNA, the CDR3 is TGTGCCAGCAATCAGTATTACGAGCAGTACTTC. The chain joins TRBV28 to TRBJ2-7, with unresolved D. Germline-derived CDR1 and CDR2 are MDHEN and SYDVKM. The CDR3 is 11 residues long. Trimming cost V 7 bases and J 4 bases, with 8 bases left between them.

CDR3 DNA sequence: TGTGCCAGCAGCGGAGGGGACAGTTATAATTCACCCCTCCACTTT. This gives the protein CASSGGDSYNSPLHF. The chain employs TRBV7-9 and TRBJ1-6; 7 bases fit TRBD1. This CDR3 region has 15 residues. V dropped 5 bases and J dropped 4; count of bases not matched to a gene: 5. Germline-derived CDR1 and CDR2 are SEHNR and FQNEAQ (reference sequence). The whole variable domain, filled in from reference TRBV7-9 and TRBJ1-6, reads DTGVSQNPRHKITKRGQNVTFRCDPISEHNRLYWYRQTLGQGPEFLTYFQNEAQLEKSRLLSDRFSAERPKGSFSTLEIQRTEQGDSAMYLCASSGGDSYNSPLHFGNGTRLTVT.

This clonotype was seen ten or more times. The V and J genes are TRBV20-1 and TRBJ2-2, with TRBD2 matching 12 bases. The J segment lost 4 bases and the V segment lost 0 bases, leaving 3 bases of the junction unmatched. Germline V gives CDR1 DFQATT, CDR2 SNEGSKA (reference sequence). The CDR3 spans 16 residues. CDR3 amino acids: CSARDQTSGGTGELFF. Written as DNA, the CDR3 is TGCAGTGCTAGAGATCAGACTAGCGGGGGCACCGGGGAGCTGTTTTTT.

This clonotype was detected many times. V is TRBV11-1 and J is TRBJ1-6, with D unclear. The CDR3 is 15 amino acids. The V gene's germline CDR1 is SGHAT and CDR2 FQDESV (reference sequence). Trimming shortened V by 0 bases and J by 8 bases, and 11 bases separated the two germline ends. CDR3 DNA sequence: TGTGCCAGCAGCTTAGCGGAAAAGAGCCATTCACCCCTCCACTTT. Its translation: CASSLAEKSHSPLHF.

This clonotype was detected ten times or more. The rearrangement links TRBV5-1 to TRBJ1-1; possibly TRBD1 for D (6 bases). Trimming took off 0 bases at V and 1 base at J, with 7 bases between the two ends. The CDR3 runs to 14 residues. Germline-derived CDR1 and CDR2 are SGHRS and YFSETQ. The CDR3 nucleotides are TGCGCCAGCAGCTTGGACAGGGAGAACACTGAAGCTTTCTTT. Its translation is CASSLDRENTEAFF. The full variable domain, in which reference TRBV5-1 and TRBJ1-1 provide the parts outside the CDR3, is KAGVTQTPRYLIKTRGQQVTLSCSPISGHRSVSWYQQTPGQGLQFLFEYFSETQRNKGNFPGRFSGRQFSNSRSEMNVSTLELGDSALYLCASSLDRENTEAFFGQGTRLTVV.

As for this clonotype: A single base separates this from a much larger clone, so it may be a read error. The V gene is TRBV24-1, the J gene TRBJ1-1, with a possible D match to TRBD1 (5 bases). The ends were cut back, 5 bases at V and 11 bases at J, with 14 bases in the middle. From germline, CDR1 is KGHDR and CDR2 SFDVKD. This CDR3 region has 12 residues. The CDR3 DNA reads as TGTGCCACCAGTGGTTACGGGGGTTCGGCTTTCTTT. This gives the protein CATSGYGGSAFF.

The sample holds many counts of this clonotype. CDR3 coding DNA: TGTGCCAGCAGCCGATCACTAGCGGGGGCAAGCACAGATACGCAGTATTTT. Its translation is CASSRSLAGASTDTQYF. The chain carries TRBV3-1 and TRBJ2-3; 11 bases match TRBD2. The CDR3 spans 17 residues. The germline V gene has CDR1 LGHDT and CDR2 YNNKEL (reference sequence). Trimming at V came to 4 bases and at J to 0 bases, leaving 6 bases not matched to a gene.

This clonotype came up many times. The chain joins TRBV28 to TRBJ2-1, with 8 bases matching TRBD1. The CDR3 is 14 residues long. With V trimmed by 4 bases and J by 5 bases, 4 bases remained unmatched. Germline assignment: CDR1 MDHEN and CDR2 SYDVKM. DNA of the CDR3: TGTGCCAGCAGTTCGGGACAGGCAAACAATGAGCAGTTCTTC. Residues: CASSSGQANNEQFF.

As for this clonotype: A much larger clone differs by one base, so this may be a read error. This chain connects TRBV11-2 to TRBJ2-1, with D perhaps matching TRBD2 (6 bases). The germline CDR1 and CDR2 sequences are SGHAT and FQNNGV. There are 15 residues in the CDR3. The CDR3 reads CASRLERESYNEQFF. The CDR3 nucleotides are TGTGCCAGCAGATTAGAACGGGAGAGTTACAATGAGCAGTTCTTC.

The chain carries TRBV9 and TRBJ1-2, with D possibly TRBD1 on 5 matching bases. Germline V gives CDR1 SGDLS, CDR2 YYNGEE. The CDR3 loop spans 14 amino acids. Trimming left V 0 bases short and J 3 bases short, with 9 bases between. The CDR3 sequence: CASSVEGLDYGYTF. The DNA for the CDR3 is TGTGCCAGCAGCGTAGAGGGACTGGACTATGGCTACACCTTC.

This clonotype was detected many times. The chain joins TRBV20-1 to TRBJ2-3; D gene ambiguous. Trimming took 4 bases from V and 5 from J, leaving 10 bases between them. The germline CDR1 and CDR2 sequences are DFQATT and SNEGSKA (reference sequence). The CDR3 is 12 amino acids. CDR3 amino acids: CSATPTLDTQYF. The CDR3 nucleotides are TGCAGTGCTACTCCTACTCTAGATACGCAGTATTTT.

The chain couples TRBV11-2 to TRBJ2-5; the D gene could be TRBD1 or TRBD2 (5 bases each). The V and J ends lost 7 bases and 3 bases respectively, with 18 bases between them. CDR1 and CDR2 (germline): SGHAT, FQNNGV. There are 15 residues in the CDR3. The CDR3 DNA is TGTGCCAGCACCGCCCGGGGCGGAGCCGAAGAGACCCAGTACTTC. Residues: CASTARGGAEETQYF.

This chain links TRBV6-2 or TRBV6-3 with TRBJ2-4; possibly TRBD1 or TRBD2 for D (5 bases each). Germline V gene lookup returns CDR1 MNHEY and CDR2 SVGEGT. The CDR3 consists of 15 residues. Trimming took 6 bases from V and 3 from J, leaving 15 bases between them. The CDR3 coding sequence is TGTGCCAGCAGGGCCCCGGGGACCCTCAAAAACATTCAGTACTTC. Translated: CASRAPGTLKNIQYF.

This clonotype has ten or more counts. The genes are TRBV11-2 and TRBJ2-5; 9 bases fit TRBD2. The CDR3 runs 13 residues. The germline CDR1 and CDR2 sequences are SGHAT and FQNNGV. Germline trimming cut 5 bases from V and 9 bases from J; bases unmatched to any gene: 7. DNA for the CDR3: TGTGCCAGCAGCCGGACTAGCGCACGACCCCAGTACTTC. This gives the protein CASSRTSARPQYF. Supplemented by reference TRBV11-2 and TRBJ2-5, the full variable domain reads EAGVAQSPRYKIIEKRQSVAFWCNPISGHATLYWYQQILGQGPKLLIQFQNNGVVDDSQLPKDRFSAERLKGVDSTLKIQPAKLEDSAVYLCASSRTSARPQYFGPGTRLLVL.

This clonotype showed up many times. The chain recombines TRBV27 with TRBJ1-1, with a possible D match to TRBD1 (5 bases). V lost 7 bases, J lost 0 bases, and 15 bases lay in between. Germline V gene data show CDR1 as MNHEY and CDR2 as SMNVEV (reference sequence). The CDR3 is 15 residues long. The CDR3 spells CASTPLTGVNTEAFF. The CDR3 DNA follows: TGTGCCAGCACCCCACTAACGGGGGTGAACACTGAAGCTTTCTTT.

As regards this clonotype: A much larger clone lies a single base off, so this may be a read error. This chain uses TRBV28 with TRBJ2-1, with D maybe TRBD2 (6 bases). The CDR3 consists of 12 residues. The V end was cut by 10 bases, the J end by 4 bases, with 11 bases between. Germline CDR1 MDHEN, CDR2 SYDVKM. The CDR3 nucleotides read TGTGCCACCAGAGGAGGGTACAATGAGCAGTTCTTC. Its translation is CATRGGYNEQFF.

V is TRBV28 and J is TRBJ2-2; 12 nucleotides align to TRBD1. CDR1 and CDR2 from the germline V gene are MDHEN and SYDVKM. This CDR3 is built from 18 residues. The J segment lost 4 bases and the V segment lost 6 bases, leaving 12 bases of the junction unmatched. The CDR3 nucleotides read TGTGCCAGCAGACCGGGACAGGGGGCTTGGCGAGTCACCGGGGAGCTGTTTTTT. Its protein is CASRPGQGAWRVTGELFF.

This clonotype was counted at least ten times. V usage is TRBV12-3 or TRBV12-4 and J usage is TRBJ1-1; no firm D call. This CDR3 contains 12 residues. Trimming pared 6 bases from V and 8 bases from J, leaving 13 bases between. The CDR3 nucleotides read TGTGCCAGCAGCCCGCAAGCCCACGAAGCTTTCTTT. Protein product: CASSPQAHEAFF.

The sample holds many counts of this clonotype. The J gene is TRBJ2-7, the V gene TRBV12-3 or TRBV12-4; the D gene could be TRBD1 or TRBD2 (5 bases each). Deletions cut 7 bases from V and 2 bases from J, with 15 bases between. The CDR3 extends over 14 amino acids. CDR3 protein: CASKNGASTYEQYF. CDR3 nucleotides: TGTGCCAGCAAAAATGGGGCTAGCACCTACGAGCAGTACTTC.

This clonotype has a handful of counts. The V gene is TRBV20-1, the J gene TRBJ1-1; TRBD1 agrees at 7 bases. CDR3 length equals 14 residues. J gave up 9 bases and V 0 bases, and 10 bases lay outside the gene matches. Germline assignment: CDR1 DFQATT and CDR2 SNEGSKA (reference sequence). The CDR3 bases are TGCAGTGCTAGAGATGGGGGGACAGTGATGAAAGCTTTCTTT. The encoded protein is CSARDGGTVMKAFF.

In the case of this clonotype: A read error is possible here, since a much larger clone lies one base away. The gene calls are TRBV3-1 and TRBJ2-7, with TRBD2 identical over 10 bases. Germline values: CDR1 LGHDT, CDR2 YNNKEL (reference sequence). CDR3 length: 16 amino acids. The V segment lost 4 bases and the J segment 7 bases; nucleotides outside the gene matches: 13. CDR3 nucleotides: TGTGCCAGCAGCCCCCACCAGGCTAGCGGGGGTCGAGAGCAGTACTTC. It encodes CASSPHQASGGREQYF.

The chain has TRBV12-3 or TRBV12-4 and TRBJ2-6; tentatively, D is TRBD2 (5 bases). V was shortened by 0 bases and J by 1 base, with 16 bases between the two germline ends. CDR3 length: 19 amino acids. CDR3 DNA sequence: TGTGCCAGCAGTTTAGCCATACGGGGTACTAGGTCTGGGGCCAACGTCCTGACTTTC. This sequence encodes CASSLAIRGTRSGANVLTF.